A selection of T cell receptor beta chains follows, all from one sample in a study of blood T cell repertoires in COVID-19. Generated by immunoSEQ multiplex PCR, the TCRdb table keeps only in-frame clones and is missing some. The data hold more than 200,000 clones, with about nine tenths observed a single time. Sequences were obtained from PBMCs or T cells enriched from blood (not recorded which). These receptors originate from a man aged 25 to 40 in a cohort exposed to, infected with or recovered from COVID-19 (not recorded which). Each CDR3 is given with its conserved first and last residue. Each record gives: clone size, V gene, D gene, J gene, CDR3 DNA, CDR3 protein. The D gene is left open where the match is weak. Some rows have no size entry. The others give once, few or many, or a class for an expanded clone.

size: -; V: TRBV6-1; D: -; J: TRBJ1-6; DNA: TGTGCCAGCAGTGAAGAGGCAGGGTCTAATTCACCCCTCCACTTT; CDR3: CASSEEAGSNSPLHF
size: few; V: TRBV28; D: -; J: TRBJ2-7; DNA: TGTGCCAGCCGACCCCAGGGTAGTAAGTACGAGCAGTACTTC; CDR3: CASRPQGSKYEQYF
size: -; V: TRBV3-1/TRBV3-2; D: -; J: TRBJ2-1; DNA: TGTGCCAGCAGCCCCCTAGGGGCAGGGGCGATTCACAATGAGCAGTTCTTC; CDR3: CASSPLGAGAIHNEQFF
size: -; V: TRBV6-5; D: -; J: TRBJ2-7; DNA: TGTGCCAGCAGTCGGACAAGTTTGGCCTACGAGCAGTACTTC; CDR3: CASSRTSLAYEQYF
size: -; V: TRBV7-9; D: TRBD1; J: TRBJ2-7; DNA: TGTGCCAGCAGCCGGACAGGGAAACGAAACGAGCAGTACTTC; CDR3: CASSRTGKRNEQYF
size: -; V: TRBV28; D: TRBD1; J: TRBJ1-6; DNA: TGTGCCAGCAGTCCCGAAGGGGGCGCGAGTCATTCACCCCTCCACTTT; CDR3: CASSPEGGASHSPLHF
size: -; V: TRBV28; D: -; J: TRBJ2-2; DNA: TGTGCCAGCAGTTTTTATAGCCGGCCCGGGGAGCTGTTTTTT; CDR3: CASSFYSRPGELFF
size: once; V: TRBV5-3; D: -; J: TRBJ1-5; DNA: TGTGCCAGAAGCTTGGGCGCAGGTGGTAGCAATCAGCCCCAGCATTTT; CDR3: CARSLGAGGSNQPQHF
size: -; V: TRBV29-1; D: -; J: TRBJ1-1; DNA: TGCAGCGTTGCCCGGGCAGGGATTTCCACTGAAGCTTTCTTT; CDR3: CSVARAGISTEAFF
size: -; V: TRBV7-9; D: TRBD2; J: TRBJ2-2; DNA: TGTGCCAGCAGCTCTACTAGCGGGAGTAAGACCGGGGAGCTGTTTTTT; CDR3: CASSSTSGSKTGELFF
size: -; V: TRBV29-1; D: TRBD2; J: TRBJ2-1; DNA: TGCAGCGTTGAAGATCAAAGGACTAGCATCGGGTCCTACAATGAGCAGTTCTTC; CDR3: CSVEDQRTSIGSYNEQFF
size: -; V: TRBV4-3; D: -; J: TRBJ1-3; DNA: TGCGCCAGCAGCCAAGATCTTGCGGGGGGAAACACCATATATTTT; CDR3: CASSQDLAGGNTIYF
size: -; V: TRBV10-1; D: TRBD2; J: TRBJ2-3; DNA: TGCGCCAGCAGTGAGTCGACTAGCGGGAGTTATACGCAGTATTTT; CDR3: CASSESTSGSYTQYF
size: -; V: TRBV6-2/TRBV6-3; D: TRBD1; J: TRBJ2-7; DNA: TGTGCCAGCAGCAACCCCATTGTCATCAGGGGGACCTACGAGCAGTACTTC; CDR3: CASSNPIVIRGTYEQYF
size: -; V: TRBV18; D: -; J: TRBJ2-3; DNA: TGTGCCAGCTCACCCCACAAGACAGATACGCAGTATTTT; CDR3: CASSPHKTDTQYF
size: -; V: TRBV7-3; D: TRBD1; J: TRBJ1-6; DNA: TGTGCCAGCAGCTTTAGGTATGGGGCCGGGACAGGGAATTCACCCCTCCACTTT; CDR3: CASSFRYGAGTGNSPLHF
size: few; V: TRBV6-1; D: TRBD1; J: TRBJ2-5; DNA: TGTGCCAGCAGTGAAGGGACAGGGGCGGTAGAGACCCAGTACTTC; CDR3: CASSEGTGAVETQYF
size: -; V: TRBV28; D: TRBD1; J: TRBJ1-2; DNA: TGTGCCAGCAAACGGGACAGCGCTAACTATGGCTACACCTTC; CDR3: CASKRDSANYGYTF
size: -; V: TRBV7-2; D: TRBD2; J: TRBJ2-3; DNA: TGTGCCAGCAGCTTAGTACTAGCGGGACTCGGGGATACGCAGTATTTT; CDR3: CASSLVLAGLGDTQYF
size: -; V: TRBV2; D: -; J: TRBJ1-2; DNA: TGTGCCAGCAGTGAAGCGTGGGAGACTGGCTACACCTTC; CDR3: CASSEAWETGYTF
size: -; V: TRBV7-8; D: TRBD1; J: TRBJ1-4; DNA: TGTGCCAGCAGCTCTCTAGACAGGGGAGGCGAAAAACTGTTTTTT; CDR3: CASSSLDRGGEKLFF
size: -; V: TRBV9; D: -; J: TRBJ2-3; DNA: TGTGCCAGCAGCCCCGGGAGGGGGCGAGCAGATACGCAGTATTTT; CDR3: CASSPGRGRADTQYF
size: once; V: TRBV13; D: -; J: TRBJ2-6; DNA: TGTGCCAGCAGCTTAGTCAGAGGACACCCCTCCTATGCCAACGTCCTGACTTTC; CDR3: CASSLVRGHPSYANVLTF
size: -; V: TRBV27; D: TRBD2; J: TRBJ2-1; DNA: TGTGCCAGCAGCCCGCTTGGGGGAGGGCAAAATGAGCAGTTCTTC; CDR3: CASSPLGGGQNEQFF
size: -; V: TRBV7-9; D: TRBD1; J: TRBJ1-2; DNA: TGTGCCAGCAGCCAACCCGGACAGGGCGGGAACTATGGCTACACCTTC; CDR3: CASSQPGQGGNYGYTF
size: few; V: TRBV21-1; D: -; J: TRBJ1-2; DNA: TGTGCCAGCAGCACTGATCTACCCAGGGGCTACACCTTC; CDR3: CASSTDLPRGYTF
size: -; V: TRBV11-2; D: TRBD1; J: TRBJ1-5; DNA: TGTGCCAGCAGCTTAGGGACAGGTTTTAGTCAGCCCCAGCATTTT; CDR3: CASSLGTGFSQPQHF
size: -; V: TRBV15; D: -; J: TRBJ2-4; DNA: TGTGCCACCGCGGGACCAGCCAAAAACATTCAGTACTTC; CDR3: CATAGPAKNIQYF
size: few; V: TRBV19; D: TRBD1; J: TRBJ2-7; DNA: TGTGCCAGTAGTATACACCGGGACAGCGCATCCTACGAGCAGTACTTC; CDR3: CASSIHRDSASYEQYF
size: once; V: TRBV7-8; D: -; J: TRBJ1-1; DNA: TGTGCCAGCAGCCCCTTACAGCTGAACACTGAAGCTTTCTTT; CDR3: CASSPLQLNTEAFF
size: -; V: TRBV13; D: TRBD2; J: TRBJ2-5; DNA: TGTGCCAGCAGCTCAAGGACTAGCGGGAGAATAGGGGAGACCCAGTACTTC; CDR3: CASSSRTSGRIGETQYF
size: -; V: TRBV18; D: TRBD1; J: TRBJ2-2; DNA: TGTGCCAGCTCACCACCTCTCAGGGGGCAGAACACCGGGGAGCTGTTTTTT; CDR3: CASSPPLRGQNTGELFF
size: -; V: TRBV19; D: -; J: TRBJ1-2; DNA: TGTGCCAGTATCCCTGGCCCCCGGGACTATGGCTACACCTTC; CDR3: CASIPGPRDYGYTF
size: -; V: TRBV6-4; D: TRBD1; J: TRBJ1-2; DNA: TGTGCCAGCAGACAGGGGGCTGAGTCTAGGGGCTACACCTTC; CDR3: CASRQGAESRGYTF
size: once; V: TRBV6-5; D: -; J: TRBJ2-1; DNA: TGTGCCAGCACTAGGCAGGGGGGTTCCTACAATGAGCAGTTCTTC; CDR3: CASTRQGGSYNEQFF
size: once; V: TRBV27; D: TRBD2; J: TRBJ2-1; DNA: TGTGCCAGCAGTACCGGACTAGCGGGAGGGTCCAGCGTCGTTGGGCAGTTCTTC; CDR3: CASSTGLAGGSSVVGQFF
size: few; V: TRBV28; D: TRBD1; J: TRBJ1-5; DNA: TGTGCCAGCTTTAGCCTCCAGGGGGCTCAGCCCCAGCATTTT; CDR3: CASFSLQGAQPQHF
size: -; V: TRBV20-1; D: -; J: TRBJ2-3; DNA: TGCAGTGCTAGTCCCGGGGTGAGCACAGATACGCAGTATTTT; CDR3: CSASPGVSTDTQYF
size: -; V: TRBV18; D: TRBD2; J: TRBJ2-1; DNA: TGTGCCAGCTCACCACGTCTAGCGGGAGGGGGGTCCTACAATGAGCAGTTCTTC; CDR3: CASSPRLAGGGSYNEQFF
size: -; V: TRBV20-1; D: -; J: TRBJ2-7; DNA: TGCAGTGCTAGTGGAGGGTTCTACGAGCAGTACTTC; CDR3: CSASGGFYEQYF
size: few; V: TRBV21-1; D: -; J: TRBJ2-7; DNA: TGTGCCAGCGGTAACTCTCCGGGACAGGGGGCCTACGAGCAGTACTTC; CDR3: CASGNSPGQGAYEQYF
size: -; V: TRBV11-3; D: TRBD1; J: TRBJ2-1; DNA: TGTGCCAGCAGTCCTCGGGACAGTCTTTTTAATGAGCAGTTCTTC; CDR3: CASSPRDSLFNEQFF
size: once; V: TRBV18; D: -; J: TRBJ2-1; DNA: TGTGCCAGCTCACCAGCAGGGGAACGCTACAATGAGCAGTTCTTC; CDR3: CASSPAGERYNEQFF
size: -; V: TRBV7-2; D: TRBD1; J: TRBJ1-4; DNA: TGTGCCAGCAGCACGAAGCGACAGGGGAAGGTAGAAAAACTGTTTTTT; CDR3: CASSTKRQGKVEKLFF
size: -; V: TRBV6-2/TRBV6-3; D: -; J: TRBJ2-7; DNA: TGTGCCAGCAGTTACTCGCGCGGAAGCCCTACCTACGAGCAGTACTTC; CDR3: CASSYSRGSPTYEQYF
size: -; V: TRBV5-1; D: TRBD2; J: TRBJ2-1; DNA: TGCGCCAGCAGCTTATCAGCGGGAGGCGTCTCGAGCTCCTACAATGAGCAGTTCTTC; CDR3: CASSLSAGGVSSSYNEQFF